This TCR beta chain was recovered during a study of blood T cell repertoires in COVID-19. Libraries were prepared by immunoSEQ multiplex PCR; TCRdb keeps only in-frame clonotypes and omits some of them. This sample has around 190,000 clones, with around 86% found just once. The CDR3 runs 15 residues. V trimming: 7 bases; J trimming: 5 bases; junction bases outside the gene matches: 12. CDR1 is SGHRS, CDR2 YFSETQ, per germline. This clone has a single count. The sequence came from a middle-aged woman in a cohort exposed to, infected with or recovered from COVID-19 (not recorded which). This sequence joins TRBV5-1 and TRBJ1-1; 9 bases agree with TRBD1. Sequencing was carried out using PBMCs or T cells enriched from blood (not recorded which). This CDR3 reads CASSLGTGHKTEAFF. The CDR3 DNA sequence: TGCGCCAGCTCCCTTGGGACAGGGCACAAAACTGAAGCTTTCTTT.